This T cell receptor (beta chain) was identified in a study of shared clonotypes between healthy human individuals. The CDR3 is made up of 16 amino acids. Losses at the gene ends were 8 bases for V and 4 bases for J; bases not matched to a gene: 13. The germline CDR1 and CDR2 sequences are PRHDT and FYEKMQ (reference sequence). CD45RO-negative, CCR7-positively selected cells formed the naive CD8 fraction, excluding terminally differentiated effector memory CD45RA+ cells. All donors were Caucasian adults living in Nashville, Tennessee. General study points: Compared with memory subsets, naive subsets generally had larger estimated richness. The naive CD4 repertoires of several donors were compared, and roughly 5% of clonotypes were shared.

TCRdb's copy holds only in-frame clones and misses some; the assay was immunoSEQ multiplex PCR. The sample yields roughly 1,800,000 clones, about 95% seen once. Turning to this clone: Antigen specificity is unknown.

The gene calls are TRBV13 and TRBJ2-1, with TRBD2 identical over 8 bases. Sequenced: naive CD8+ T cells sorted from blood. The TCR sequence derives from a man between 18 and 29 years old in good health. This CDR3 is CASRRIVSGAYNEQFF. The DNA for the CDR3 is TGTGCCAGCCGACGGATAGTTAGCGGGGCGTACAATGAGCAGTTCTTC.